Presented here are 17 T cell receptor beta chains from one specimen sequenced in a study of radiotherapy plus CTLA-4 blockade in lung cancer. Here immunoSEQ multiplex PCR was the method, and the copy in TCRdb shows in-frame clones only, minus some. Among roughly 46,000 clones listed, 76% were seen once. The material sequenced was peripheral blood, taken from a patient treated with radiotherapy plus ipilimumab. The source of these receptors is a human donor with non-small cell lung cancer who had stable disease on radiotherapy plus ipilimumab.

The V gene is TRBV7-2, the J gene TRBJ1-5, with a possible D match to TRBD1 (5 bases). With 3 bases removed from V and 5 bases from J, the gap between germline ends came to 14 bases. Germline V gene data show CDR1 as SGHTA and CDR2 as FQGNSA. The CDR3 runs to 15 residues. The CDR3 protein is CASSLGQVYYQPQHF. The CDR3 nucleotides read TGTGCCAGCAGCTTGGGGCAGGTATACTATCAGCCCCAGCATTTT.

The rearrangement links TRBV9 to TRBJ2-2; TRBD1 matches 11 bases. The CDR3 length is 16 residues. Losses at the gene ends were 6 bases for V and 3 bases for J; bases not matched to a gene: 7. Germline V gene lookup returns CDR1 SGDLS and CDR2 YYNGEE. The CDR3 DNA follows: TGTGCCAGCAACATCGGACAGGGGGCTGACACCGGGGAGCTGTTTTTT. It codes for CASNIGQGADTGELFF.

The genes are TRBV4-2 and TRBJ2-3; D is undetermined. V lost 1 base to trimming and J lost 2 bases, with 7 bases between them. Germline-derived CDR1 and CDR2 are LGHNA and YNFKEQ. The length of the CDR3 is 14 residues. CDR3 loop: CASSQAQLTDTQYF. As DNA, the CDR3 is TGTGCCAGCAGCCAAGCCCAACTCACAGATACGCAGTATTTT.

The chain links TRBV5-1 to TRBJ1-2; D perhaps matches TRBD1 (6 bases). Between the trimmed V and J ends, which lost 0 bases and 4 bases, there was a span of 22 bases. The germline V gene encodes CDR1 SGHRS and CDR2 YFSETQ. The CDR3 has 18 residues. The CDR3 bases are TGCGCCAGCAGCTTGGGGGACACGGCGGGGAGGGGTGGCTATGGCTACACCTTC. Protein sequence: CASSLGDTAGRGGYGYTF.

The chain couples TRBV9 to TRBJ1-1; D ambiguous. Deletions cut 0 bases from V and 1 base from J, with 10 bases between. This CDR3 has 15 residues. Germline-derived CDR1 and CDR2 are SGDLS and YYNGEE. CDR3 nucleotides: TGTGCCAGCAGCGTAGACCCTGCAGGGAACACTGAAGCTTTCTTT. This codes for CASSVDPAGNTEAFF.

This chain uses TRBV19 with TRBJ1-2; maybe TRBD1 (5 bases). This CDR3 has 15 residues. Between the trimmed V and J ends, which lost 3 bases and 4 bases, there was a span of 15 bases. Germline CDR1 reads LNHDA; CDR2 reads SQIVND (reference sequence). The chain's CDR3 is CASSIRAGTSYGYTF. The CDR3 nucleotides read TGTGCCAGTAGTATTAGGGCAGGGACTAGCTATGGCTACACCTTC.

V is TRBV19 and J is TRBJ2-1, with 13 bases lining up with TRBD2. The length of the CDR3 is 15 residues. Germline V gene lookup returns CDR1 LNHDA and CDR2 SQIVND (reference sequence). V trimming: 4 bases; J trimming: 4 bases; junction bases outside the gene matches: 1. The DNA of the CDR3 is TGTGCCAGTAGTACGGGACTAGCGGGATACAATGAGCAGTTCTTC. It encodes CASSTGLAGYNEQFF.

The rearrangement joins TRBV6-6 to TRBJ1-4; D remains ambiguous. Germline V gives CDR1 MNHNY, CDR2 SVGAGI (reference sequence). V shed 8 bases and J shed 5 bases, with 3 bases lying between them. The CDR3 runs 10 residues. Here the CDR3 DNA reads TGTGCCAGCGGGAATGAAAAACTGTTTTTT. This sequence encodes CASGNEKLFF.

This clone appeared once. The chain carries TRBV30 and TRBJ2-4; D remains ambiguous. Trimming removed 5 bases from V and 6 bases from J, with 14 bases in between. The CDR3 totals 13 residues. Germline lookup yields CDR1 GTSNPN and CDR2 SVGIG (reference sequence). CDR3 in DNA: TGTGCCTGGTCTACGGGCTCCTCAAACATTCAGTACTTC. It translates to CAWSTGSSNIQYF. The full variable domain, with the rest looked up from reference TRBV30 and TRBJ2-4, is SQTIHQWPATLVQPVGSPLSLECTVEGTSNPNLYWYRQAAGRGLQLLFYSVGIGQISSEVPQNLSASRPQDRQFILSSKKLLLSDSGFYLCAWSTGSSNIQYFGAGTRLSVL.

This clone was seen a single time. The V and J genes are TRBV5-5 and TRBJ2-2, with D possibly being TRBD2 (5 bases). Per the germline V gene, CDR1 is SGHKS and CDR2 is YYEKEE (reference sequence). V was pared by 6 bases and J by 5 bases, with 11 bases between. This CDR3 region has 13 residues. The CDR3 DNA sequence: TGTGCCAGCAATGCGGGTTTGACCGGGGAGCTGTTTTTT. Protein: CASNAGLTGELFF.

The V call is TRBV2, the J call TRBJ1-1; no clear D. Germline loops: CDR1 SNHLY, CDR2 FYNNEI. The CDR3 sequence is 16 residues long. The germline V and J ends were trimmed by 4 bases and 5 bases, with 20 bases remaining between them. CDR3 region: CASSASRSGRRTEAFF. Here the CDR3 DNA reads TGTGCCAGCAGTGCCTCAAGGTCCGGGAGGAGGACTGAAGCTTTCTTT. Drawing the rest from reference TRBV2 and TRBJ1-1, the complete variable domain is EPEVTQTPSHQVTQMGQEVILRCVPISNHLYFYWYRQILGQKVEFLVSFYNNEISEKSEIFDDQFSVERPDGSNFTLKIRSTKLEDSAMYFCASSASRSGRRTEAFFGQGTRLTVV.

This clone was observed a few times. V usage is TRBV9 and J usage is TRBJ1-1, with 12 positions matching TRBD1. Losses at the gene ends were 2 bases for V and 1 base for J; bases not matched to a gene: 9. The CDR3 spans 18 residues. Per the germline V gene, CDR1 is SGDLS and CDR2 is YYNGEE. The CDR3 loop is CASSVLGTGGAGNTEAFF. CDR3 coding DNA: TGTGCCAGCAGCGTCTTAGGGACAGGGGGCGCGGGGAACACTGAAGCTTTCTTT.

This chain links TRBV29-1 with TRBJ2-7; 8 nucleotides match TRBD1. This CDR3 is built from 12 residues. The junction had 4 bases not matched to a gene; V was cut back by 4 bases and J by 5 bases. CDR1 and CDR2 (germline): SQVTM, ANQGSEA. CDR3 DNA: TGCAGCGTTGGGACAGGGTGGAACGAGCAGTACGTC. It translates to CSVGTGWNEQYV.

This chain joins TRBV6-5 and TRBJ1-2; 7 bases align to TRBD1. The CDR3 covers 14 residues. Germline-derived CDR1 and CDR2 are MNHEY and SVGAGI. The J segment lost 4 bases and the V segment lost 6 bases, leaving 8 bases of the junction unmatched. The CDR3 DNA sequence: TGTGCCAGCAGCCCCCGGCGGGACAGCTATGGCTACACCTTC. Protein sequence: CASSPRRDSYGYTF.

This sequence joins TRBV19 and TRBJ2-3; TRBD1 matches 7 bases. This CDR3 contains 17 residues. Trimming removed 6 bases from V and 4 bases from J; junction bases left unmatched: 16. CDR1 is LNHDA and CDR2 is SQIVND in the germline V gene (reference sequence). The CDR3 DNA sequence: TGTGCCAGTAGAGGGGGCGCCGGGCGACTCGCACCAGATACGCAGTATTTT. This encodes CASRGGAGRLAPDTQYF.

The rearrangement uses TRBV19 and TRBJ2-7; TRBD1 matches 7 bases. The CDR3 totals 12 residues. The V gene's germline CDR1 is LNHDA and CDR2 SQIVND (reference sequence). V shed 7 bases and J 6 bases; nucleotides not matched to a gene: 6. The CDR3 nucleotides are TGTGCCAGTAAGGGGGCAGGTCCCGAGCAGTACTTC. Translation: CASKGAGPEQYF.

The J gene is TRBJ1-1, the V gene TRBV2; D is ambiguous. The germline CDR1 and CDR2 sequences are SNHLY and FYNNEI. This CDR3 is 14 amino acids long. V lost 2 bases to trimming and J lost 1 base, with 8 bases between them. CDR3 coding DNA: TGTGCCAGCAGTGAATTAATGACGAACACTGAAGCTTTCTTT. It is translated as CASSELMTNTEAFF.